This T cell receptor beta chain derives from a study of neurological immune-mediated disorders. Points from the study as a whole: No link was found between any clinical or MRI feature and the multiple sclerosis repertoire cluster. The greatest TCR clonal expansion occurred in HTLV-1-associated myelopathy and the least in multiple sclerosis, which fell below healthy controls.

The authors made cDNA by 5'RACE with 10-nucleotide random UMIs. Over 200 million TCR-beta sequences from 15-18 subjects were obtained in each sequencing run. TCRdb ran MiXCR on the 5' RACE reads and lists one entry per CDR3 protein. The sample includes more than 75,000 distinct CDR3 sequences, roughly 4.8% of them seen just once. This clonotype was seen a few times. What it binds is unknown. Trimming cost V 3 bases and J 0 bases; bases outside gene matches: 9. CDR1 and CDR2 (germline): DFQATT, SNEGSKA (reference sequence). The length of the CDR3 is 17 residues. What was sequenced was PBMCs. The clonotype comes from a woman younger than 45 with multiple sclerosis. The chain is built from TRBV20-1 and TRBJ1-5; 9 bases are a match to TRBD1. The CDR3 loop reads CSARDRGKGNSNQPQHF. CDR3 coding DNA: TGCAGTGCTAGGGACAGGGGTAAAGGGAATAGCAATCAGCCCCAGCATTTT.